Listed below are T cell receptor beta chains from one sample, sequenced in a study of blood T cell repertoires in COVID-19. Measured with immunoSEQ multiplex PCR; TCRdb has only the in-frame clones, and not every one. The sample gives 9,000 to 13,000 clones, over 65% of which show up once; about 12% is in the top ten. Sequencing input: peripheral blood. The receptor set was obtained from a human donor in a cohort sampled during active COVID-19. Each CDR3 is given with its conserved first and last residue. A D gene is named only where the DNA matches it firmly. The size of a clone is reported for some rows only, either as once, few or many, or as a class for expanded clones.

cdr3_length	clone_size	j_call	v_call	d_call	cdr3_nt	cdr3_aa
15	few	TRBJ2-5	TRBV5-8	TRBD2	TGTGCCAGCAGCCTCGGTCTAGCGGGAAGCGAGACCCAGTACTTC	CASSLGLAGSETQYF
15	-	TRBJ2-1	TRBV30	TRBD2	TGTGCCTGGTCCAATCTAGCGGGGGCTTACAATGAGCAGTTCTTC	CAWSNLAGAYNEQFF
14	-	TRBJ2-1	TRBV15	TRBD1	TGTGCCACGGGACAGGGAACGACTACCAATGAGCAGTTCTTC	CATGQGTTTNEQFF
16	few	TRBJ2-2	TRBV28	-	TGTGCCAGCAGCCGACAATCGGACACCTTCACCGGGGAGCTGTTTTTT	CASSRQSDTFTGELFF
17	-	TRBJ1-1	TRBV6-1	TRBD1	TGTGCCAGCAGTGATATACACAGGGGGCGGGTTGACCCTGAAGCTTTCTTT	CASSDIHRGRVDPEAFF
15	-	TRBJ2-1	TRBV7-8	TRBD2	TGTGCCAGCAGCCGAACTAGCGACAACTACAATGAGCAGTTCTTC	CASSRTSDNYNEQFF
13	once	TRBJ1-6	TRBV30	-	TGTGCCTGGAGCGTCGGGGGGAATTCACCCCTCCACTTT	CAWSVGGNSPLHF
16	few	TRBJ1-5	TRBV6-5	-	TGTGCCAGCAGTTACGGGCGGCGGGGTAGCAATCAGCCCCAGCATTTT	CASSYGRRGSNQPQHF
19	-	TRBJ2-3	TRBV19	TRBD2	TGTGCCAGTAGCAGCTCTCTAGCGGGAGTGGGGTATAGCACAGATACGCAGTATTTT	CASSSSLAGVGYSTDTQYF
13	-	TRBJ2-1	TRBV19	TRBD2	TGTGCCAGTAAGGCTAGCGGCTACAATGAGCAGTTCTTC	CASKASGYNEQFF
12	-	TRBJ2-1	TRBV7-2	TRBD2	TGTGCCAGCAGCCCCGGGGGGTATGAGCAGTTCTTC	CASSPGGYEQFF
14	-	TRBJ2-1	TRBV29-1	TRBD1	TGCAGCGTTGAAGTGAGGGACAGGGGAAATGAGCAGTTCTTC	CSVEVRDRGNEQFF
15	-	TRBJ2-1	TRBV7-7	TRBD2	TGTGCCAGCAGCTCCGTCGATGGACTAGGCAATGAGCAGTTCTTC	CASSSVDGLGNEQFF
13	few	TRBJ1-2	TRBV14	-	TGTGCCAGCAGCGCTGGTCTGCGCTATGGCTACACCTTC	CASSAGLRYGYTF
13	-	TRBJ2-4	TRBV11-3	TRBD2	TGTGCCAGCAGCCCCGGGGGGGAGGCCATTCAGTACTTC	CASSPGGEAIQYF
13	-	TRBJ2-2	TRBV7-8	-	TGTGCCAGGGGTAGCGCGAACACCGGGGAGCTGTTTTTT	CARGSANTGELFF
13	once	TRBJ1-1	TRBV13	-	TGTGCCAGCAGCTTAGTGGGGCTCACTGAAGCTTTCTTT	CASSLVGLTEAFF
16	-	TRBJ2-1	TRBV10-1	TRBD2	TGCGCCAGCAGTGAGTCGAAGGGACTAGCGCTCAATGAGCAGTTCTTC	CASSESKGLALNEQFF
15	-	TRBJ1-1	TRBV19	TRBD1	TGTGCCAGTAGGGCCCGGACAGGGGGGAACACTGAAGCTTTCTTT	CASRARTGGNTEAFF
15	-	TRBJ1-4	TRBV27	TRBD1	TGTGCCAGCAGTTTGACAGGGGCACCTAATGAAAAACTGTTTTTT	CASSLTGAPNEKLFF
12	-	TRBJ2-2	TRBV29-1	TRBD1	TGCAGCGTCACAGGGGGGACCGGGGAGCTGTTTTTT	CSVTGGTGELFF
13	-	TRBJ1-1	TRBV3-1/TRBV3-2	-	TGTGCCAGCAGCCAAGGGAGGAACACTGAAGCTTTCTTT	CASSQGRNTEAFF
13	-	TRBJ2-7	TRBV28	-	TGTGCCAGCAGTTTTCCGGCAGGTCGGGAGCAGTACTTC	CASSFPAGREQYF
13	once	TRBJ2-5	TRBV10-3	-	TGTGCCATCAGCGGGAGAGGGCAAGAGACCCAGTACTTC	CAISGRGQETQYF
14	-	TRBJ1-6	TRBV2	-	TGTGCCAGCAGTCACAGCTCCTATAATTCACCCCTCCACTTT	CASSHSSYNSPLHF
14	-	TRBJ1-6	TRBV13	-	TGTGCCAGCAGCTCCCTCGGGAAGAATTCACCCCTCCACTTT	CASSSLGKNSPLHF
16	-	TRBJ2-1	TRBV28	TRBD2	TGTGCCAGCAGTTTATGGGGACTAGCGGGAGGGAATGAGCAGTTCTTC	CASSLWGLAGGNEQFF
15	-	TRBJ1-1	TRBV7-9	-	TGTGCCAGCAGCTTAACACAGAGCATGAACACTGAAGCTTTCTTT	CASSLTQSMNTEAFF
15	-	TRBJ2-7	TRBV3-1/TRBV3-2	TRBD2	TGTGCCAGCAGCCAACCAAGCGGGAGGATTTACGAGCAGTACTTC	CASSQPSGRIYEQYF
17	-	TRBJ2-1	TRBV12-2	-	TGTGCAAGTCGCTGTTACATTAGCGGGAGCTCCTACAATGAGCAGTTCTTC	CASRCYISGSSYNEQFF
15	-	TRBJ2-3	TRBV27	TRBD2	TGTGCCAGCAGTTTAACACTAGCGGGAGCAGATACGCAGTATTTT	CASSLTLAGADTQYF
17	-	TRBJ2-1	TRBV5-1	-	TGCGCCAGCAGCCGTCGACAGGCTGGAAGCTCCTACAATGAGCAGTTCTTC	CASSRRQAGSSYNEQFF
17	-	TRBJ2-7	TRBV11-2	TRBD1	TGTGCCAGCAGCTTGGTTACAGGGACAGGGAGAAACTACGAGCAGTACTTC	CASSLVTGTGRNYEQYF
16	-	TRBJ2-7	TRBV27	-	TGTGCCAGCAGTTTCTCGACCGGGACACTTGATTACGAGCAGTACTTC	CASSFSTGTLDYEQYF
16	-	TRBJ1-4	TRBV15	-	TGTGCCACCAGCCCGCTTTCCTTGCGGGGGCAGGAAAAACTGTTTTTT	CATSPLSLRGQEKLFF
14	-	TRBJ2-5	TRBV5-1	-	TGCGCCAGCAGCGTACAGGGCCACGGTGAGACCCAGTACTTC	CASSVQGHGETQYF
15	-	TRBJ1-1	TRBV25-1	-	TGTGCCAGCAGTGGTTATCAGGGGCACAACACTGAAGCTTTCTTT	CASSGYQGHNTEAFF
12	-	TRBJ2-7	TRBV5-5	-	TGTGCCAGCAGCTTGCAGGGTTACGAGCAGTACTTC	CASSLQGYEQYF
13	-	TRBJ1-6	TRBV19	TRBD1	TGTGCCAGCCGGACAGGGAGTGTGACACCCCTCCACTTT	CASRTGSVTPLHF
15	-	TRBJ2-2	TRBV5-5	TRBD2	TGTGCCAGCAGCTCAGCGGGAGCGAACACCGGGGAGCTGTTTTTT	CASSSAGANTGELFF
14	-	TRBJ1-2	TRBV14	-	TGTGCCAGCAGCCCCATGGTCAGGGCCCGAGGCTACACCTTC	CASSPMVRARGYTF
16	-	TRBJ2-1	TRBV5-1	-	TGCGCCAGCAGCTCGGACTTTCCAGGCTCCTACAATGAGCAGTTCTTC	CASSSDFPGSYNEQFF
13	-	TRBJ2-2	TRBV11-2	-	TGTGCCAGCAGCTTAGATCGGGACAGGGAGCTGTTTTTT	CASSLDRDRELFF
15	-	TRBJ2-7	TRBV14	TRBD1	TGTGCCAGCAGCCAAGGGACGACAGGGGTCTACGAGCAGTACTTC	CASSQGTTGVYEQYF
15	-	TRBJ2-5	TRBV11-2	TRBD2	TGTGCCAGCAGCTTAGGCGGGAGTTCCCAAGAGACCCAGTACTTC	CASSLGGSSQETQYF
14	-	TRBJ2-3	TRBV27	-	TGTGCCAGCAGTTTATCGGCACATTTGGATACGCAGTATTTT	CASSLSAHLDTQYF
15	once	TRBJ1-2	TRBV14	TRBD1	TGTGCCAGCAGCCGATCGGGACAGGAGGGCTATGGCTACACCTTC	CASSRSGQEGYGYTF
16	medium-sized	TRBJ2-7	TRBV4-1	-	TGCGCCAGCAGCCAAGTGCTCGAGACACCCGTGGGCGAGCAGTACTTC	CASSQVLETPVGEQYF
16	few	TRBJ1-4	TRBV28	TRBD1	TGTGCCAGCAGTTTACCCGTGACAGGGGCTAATGAAAAACTGTTTTTT	CASSLPVTGANEKLFF
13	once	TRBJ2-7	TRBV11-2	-	TGTGCCAGCAGCTCACGGGGGGCTGGCGAGCAGTACTTC	CASSSRGAGEQYF